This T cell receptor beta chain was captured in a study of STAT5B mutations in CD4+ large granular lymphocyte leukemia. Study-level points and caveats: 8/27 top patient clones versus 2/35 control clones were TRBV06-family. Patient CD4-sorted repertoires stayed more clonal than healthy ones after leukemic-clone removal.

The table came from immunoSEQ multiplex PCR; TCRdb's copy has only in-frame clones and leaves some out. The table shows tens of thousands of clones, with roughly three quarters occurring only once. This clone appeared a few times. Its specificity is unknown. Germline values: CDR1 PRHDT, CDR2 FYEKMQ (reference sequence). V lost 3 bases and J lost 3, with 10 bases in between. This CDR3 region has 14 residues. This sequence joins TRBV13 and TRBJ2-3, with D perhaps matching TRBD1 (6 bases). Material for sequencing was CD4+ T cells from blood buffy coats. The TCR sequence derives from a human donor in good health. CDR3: CASSLATGTDTQYF. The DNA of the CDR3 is TGTGCCAGCAGCTTGGCCACAGGGACAGATACGCAGTATTTT.